These 18 T cell receptor beta chains originate from one sample sequenced in a study of T cells in Graves' hyperthyroidism and ophthalmopathy. Using RNA transcripts as the source, TCR beta CDR3 regions were amplified. Using the HTBI primer set, a first-round RT-PCR was run on the TCR CDR3. TCRdb called the multiplex PCR reads again in MiXCR, with one record for every CDR3 protein. The sample lists approximately 400,000 distinct CDR3 sequences, about 15% occurring once. The source material was blood. The receptors derive from a woman in her late teens or twenties with Graves' hyperthyroidism that later progressed to Graves' ophthalmopathy.

The chain joins TRBV24-1 to TRBJ2-2; the match to TRBD2 covers 12 bases. Germline V gives CDR1 KGHDR, CDR2 SFDVKD. CDR3 length equals 17 residues. Trimming cost V 9 bases and J 3 bases; bases outside gene matches: 10. CDR3 sequence: CATARLAGDSDTGELFF. The CDR3 coding sequence is TGTGCCACCGCACGACTAGCGGGAGACTCTGACACCGGGGAGCTGTTTTTT.

This clonotype was seen more than once but under ten times. V gene TRBV5-4 combines with J gene TRBJ1-1; D may be TRBD1 (5 bases). The CDR3 loop spans 13 amino acids. Trimming pared 1 base from V and 9 bases from J, leaving 13 bases between. Germline-derived CDR1 and CDR2 are SGHNT and YYREEE (reference sequence). The CDR3 loop is CASSLQGSGKAFF. CDR3 nucleotide sequence: TGTGCCAGCAGCTTGCAGGGCTCTGGGAAAGCTTTCTTT.

The J gene is TRBJ2-1, the V gene TRBV20-1; TRBD2 matches 14 bases. The CDR3 is made up of 13 amino acids. The germline V gene encodes CDR1 DFQATT and CDR2 SNEGSKA (reference sequence). V dropped 6 bases and J dropped 8; count of bases not matched to a gene: 3. The CDR3 nucleotides read TGCAGTGCCGGGACTAGCGGGAGTTATGAGCAGTTCTTC. Protein: CSAGTSGSYEQFF.

V is TRBV7-2 and J is TRBJ2-1; 10 bases match TRBD2. The germline V gene encodes CDR1 SGHTA and CDR2 FQGNSA. The CDR3 contains 17 residues. The trim removed 5 bases at V and 0 bases at J, leaving 7 bases unmatched. The CDR3 DNA reads as TGTGCCAGCAGCCCTACTAGCGGGGTCAGCTCCTACAATGAGCAGTTCTTC. This codes for CASSPTSGVSSYNEQFF.

V is TRBV6-2 or TRBV6-3 and J is TRBJ2-7; 11 bases line up with TRBD1. The CDR3 loop spans 14 amino acids. The germline V gene encodes CDR1 MNHEY and CDR2 SVGEGT. The ends lost 5 bases at V and 7 bases at J; junction bases unmatched: 7. CDR3 protein: CASSGQGATREQYF. Written as DNA, the CDR3 is TGTGCCAGCAGTGGACAGGGGGCAACGAGGGAGCAGTACTTC.

There are many counts of this clonotype. The gene calls are TRBV12-3 or TRBV12-4 and TRBJ2-1; 7 nucleotides line up with TRBD1. This CDR3 has 14 amino acids. The junction had 9 bases not matched to a gene; V was cut back by 10 bases and J by 3 bases. For the CDR3, the DNA is TGTGCCACCAAGTTGGCAGGGGGCTACAATGAGCAGTTCTTC. This translates into CATKLAGGYNEQFF.

The sample holds many counts of this clonotype. This chain joins TRBV3-1 and TRBJ2-7; D might be TRBD2 (7 bases). CDR3 size: 15 residues. Trimming removed 6 bases from V and 5 bases from J, with 20 bases in between. Germline values: CDR1 LGHDT, CDR2 YNNKEL (reference sequence). CDR3 in DNA: TGTGCCAGCAGTCTCTTATGGGGGGGCAGCCACGAGCAGTACTTC. It is translated as CASSLLWGGSHEQYF.

This clonotype was observed many times. V gene TRBV30 combines with J gene TRBJ2-5; 9 nucleotides align to TRBD2. The CDR3 spans 13 residues. Germline V gene lookup returns CDR1 GTSNPN and CDR2 SVGIG (reference sequence). Trimming removed 4 bases from V and 4 bases from J; junction bases left unmatched: 4. CDR3 residues: CAWKGLAAETQYF. The DNA of the CDR3 is TGTGCCTGGAAGGGACTAGCTGCAGAGACCCAGTACTTC.

With regard to this clonotype: This could be a read error, since a much larger clone is one nucleotide away. This rearrangement joins TRBV28 to TRBJ2-7; D uncertain. This CDR3 region has 14 residues. Germline V gives CDR1 MDHEN, CDR2 SYDVKM. Between the trimmed V and J ends, which lost 6 bases and 0 bases, there was a span of 12 bases. DNA for the CDR3: TGTGCCAGCAGCGTACTCCCCTCCTCCTACGAGCAGTACGTC. It encodes CASSVLPSSYEQYV.

This clonotype appeared many times. The CDR3 protein is CASRRDTGPYEQYF. The CDR3 DNA follows: TGCGCCAGCAGACGAGACACAGGACCCTACGAGCAGTACTTC. The chain employs TRBV5-1 and TRBJ2-7; D may be TRBD1 (5 bases). The length of the CDR3 is 14 residues. The germline CDR1 and CDR2 sequences are SGHRS and YFSETQ. V was pared by 5 bases and J by 2 bases, with 14 bases between.

This clonotype was recorded at least ten times. V is TRBV2 and J is TRBJ1-2; the D gene is possibly TRBD1 (5 bases). V lost 7 bases, J lost 0 bases, and 15 bases lay in between. The CDR3 loop spans 15 amino acids. Germline V CDR1 and CDR2: SNHLY, FYNNEI. CDR3 in DNA: TGTGCCAGCAATCCTCGGGGCAGCACTAACTATGGCTACACCTTC. Its protein is CASNPRGSTNYGYTF.

The V gene is TRBV7-8, the J gene TRBJ1-1; D ambiguous. The CDR3 consists of 12 residues. V lost 5 bases and J lost 7, with 11 bases in between. Germline assignment: CDR1 SGHVS and CDR2 FQNEAQ. The CDR3 reads CASSPSTVEAFF. The CDR3 region has the DNA TGTGCCAGCAGCCCAAGCACCGTTGAAGCTTTCTTT. The whole variable domain, filled in from reference TRBV7-8 and TRBJ1-1, reads GAGVSQSPRYKVAKRGQDVALRCDPISGHVSLFWYQQALGQGPEFLTYFQNEAQLDKSGLPSDRFFAERPEGSVSTLKIQRTQQEDSAVYLCASSPSTVEAFFGQGTRLTVV.

This clonotype was picked up many times. V is TRBV12-3 or TRBV12-4 and J is TRBJ2-6; tentatively, D is TRBD1 (6 bases). Trimming pared 6 bases from V and 4 bases from J, leaving 13 bases between. The CDR3 runs to 15 residues. CDR3 DNA sequence: TGTGCCAGCAGGCAAGGGGGTCACGGGGCCAACGTCCTGACTTTC. Translating gives CASRQGGHGANVLTF.

This clonotype has only a few counts. The CDR3, as DNA: TGTGCCAGCAGTTTCCGGACAGGGGACGGCTACACCTTC. It codes for CASSFRTGDGYTF. The chain links TRBV27 to TRBJ1-2; 9 bases line up with TRBD1. The CDR3 is 13 amino acids. Looked up from germline, CDR1 is MNHEY and CDR2 is SMNVEV (reference sequence). Trimming at V came to 3 bases and at J to 8 bases, leaving 4 bases not matched to a gene.

V usage is TRBV6-1 and J usage is TRBJ2-3, with 9 nucleotides matching TRBD1. This CDR3 contains 11 residues. Germline V gene sequence: CDR1 MNHNS, CDR2 SASEGT. V lost 6 bases to trimming and J lost 13 bases; unmatched junction nucleotides: 5. The CDR3 sequence is CASRKTGGEYF. The CDR3 bases are TGTGCCAGCAGGAAGACAGGGGGAGAGTATTTT.

This clonotype was found many times. This chain uses TRBV30 with TRBJ1-1, with D possibly being TRBD1 (5 bases). Germline V gives CDR1 GTSNPN, CDR2 SVGIG (reference sequence). V was clipped by 0 bases and J by 11 bases, with 19 bases between them. The CDR3 length is 14 residues. CDR3 loop: CAWSVVPGRPRAFF. In DNA, the CDR3 is TGTGCCTGGAGTGTAGTGCCAGGGCGACCGCGGGCTTTCTTT.

This clonotype was detected a few times. The chain joins TRBV2 to TRBJ2-7; 7 bases are shared with TRBD2. Germline CDR1 is SNHLY and CDR2 is FYNNEI. V dropped 7 bases and J dropped 0; count of bases not matched to a gene: 3. This CDR3 has 13 amino acids. CDR3 amino acids: CASTRDYSYEQYF. The CDR3 DNA sequence: TGTGCCAGCACCCGGGACTACTCCTACGAGCAGTACTTC.

The chain recombines TRBV7-8 with TRBJ1-1; a possible D gene is TRBD1 (6 bases). CDR1 and CDR2 (germline): SGHVS, FQNEAQ. The CDR3 sequence is 16 residues long. Trimming left V 4 bases short and J 0 bases short, with 15 bases between. CDR3 region: CASSWGARGMNTEAFF. As DNA, the CDR3 is TGTGCCAGCAGCTGGGGTGCCAGGGGCATGAACACTGAAGCTTTCTTT. The full variable domain, rest sourced from reference TRBV7-8 and TRBJ1-1, is GAGVSQSPRYKVAKRGQDVALRCDPISGHVSLFWYQQALGQGPEFLTYFQNEAQLDKSGLPSDRFFAERPEGSVSTLKIQRTQQEDSAVYLCASSWGARGMNTEAFFGQGTRLTVV.